This T cell receptor beta chain was sequenced during a study of response to subunit inactivated influenza vaccine. This CDR3 comprises 13 residues. Trimming took off 6 bases at V and 5 bases at J, with 11 bases between the two ends. Germline values: CDR1 MNHEY, CDR2 SVGEGT. This clonotype was counted only a few times. As yet, its antigen is unknown. Whole-study findings and limits: The authors offered the suggestion that each seasonal influenza vaccination recruits few new T cells.

TCRdb re-called the RT-PCR reads with MiXCR, one entry per CDR3 protein. Found here are hundreds of thousands of distinct CDR3 sequences, around 11% of them singletons; the top ten hold 10% to 13%. This sequence joins TRBV6-2 or TRBV6-3 and TRBJ2-1, with TRBD1 as a possible D gene (6 bases). The specimen comprised PBMCs from blood, sampled on the day of vaccination. The sequence was collected from a man in his fifties who received an inactivated influenza vaccine. CDR3 DNA sequence: TGTGCCAGCAGCCAGGGGATACACAATGAGCAGTTCTTC. As protein: CASSQGIHNEQFF.